This T cell receptor beta chain stems from a study of PD-1 blockade in mismatch repair-deficient tumors. At the level of the study: Patients had around 11 mismatch repair-deficient cancer types, all previously treated and progressing.

In regard to this clone: The antigen is unknown.

V lost 0 bases and J lost 0, with 9 bases in between. The CDR3 is 15 residues long. Germline loops: CDR1 SGHAT, CDR2 FQNNGV. Study conclusions and caveats: After pembrolizumab, tumor-resident clones rose rapidly, then generally contracted before radiologic responses.

All patients were mismatch repair deficient, assessed by either PCR or immunohistochemistry. Profiling relied on immunoSEQ multiplex PCR, and the TCRdb table lists in-frame clones only, not all of them. This table holds under 85,000 clones, approximately 78% found once. This receptor was obtained from an adult with mismatch repair-deficient cancer. The chain has TRBV11-2 and TRBJ2-7; D call uncertain. The source material was peripheral blood, sampled 2 weeks after starting pembrolizumab. Here the CDR3 DNA reads TGTGCCAGCAGCTTAGATCCGACGCGCTCCTACGAGCAGTACTTC. Translated: CASSLDPTRSYEQYF.